The 8 T cell receptor beta chains below come from one sample, sequenced in a study of identical twins. Using its own MiXCR run on the 5' RACE reads, TCRdb lists one record per CDR3 protein. The sample yields around 250,000 distinct CDR3 sequences, approximately 7% seen once. This sample also belongs to another study, concerning yellow fever vaccine responses in identical twins.

Sequenced material: memory (CD45RO+) T cells sorted from blood. The receptors shown here come from a young woman in good health.

This chain links TRBV11-3 with TRBJ2-3; 7 bases are shared with TRBD2. The CDR3 consists of 17 residues. V lost 1 base to trimming and J lost 6 bases; unmatched junction nucleotides: 13. Germline V CDR1 and CDR2: SGHNT, YENEEA. The CDR3 nucleotides read TGTGCCAGCAGCTTAGGATCGAGCGGGGCAGATCCCGATACGCAGTATTTT. Translated, it gives CASSLGSSGADPDTQYF.

This clonotype was seen only a few times. The V and J genes are TRBV6-1 and TRBJ2-2; 7 bases align to TRBD2. Trimming cost V 6 bases and J 1 base; bases outside gene matches: 11. The CDR3 spans 17 residues. From germline, CDR1 is MNHNS and CDR2 SASEGT. CDR3 in DNA: TGTGCCAGCAGGTCCAACATAGCGGGTTTGAACACCGGGGAGCTGTTTTTT. Amino acids: CASRSNIAGLNTGELFF.

This chain joins TRBV3-1 and TRBJ2-1, with a weak D call TRBD2 (6 bases). This CDR3 is built from 15 residues. Germline V gene sequence: CDR1 LGHDT, CDR2 YNNKEL (reference sequence). V shed 0 bases and J shed 2 bases, with 8 bases lying between them. The CDR3 DNA reads TGTGCCAGCAGCCAAGACTGGGGGGCCTACAATGAGCAGTTCTTC. This translates into CASSQDWGAYNEQFF.

The table lists this clonotype with a few counts. This chain links TRBV14 with TRBJ1-2, with D perhaps TRBD1 (6 bases). Deletions cut 0 bases from V and 6 bases from J, with 17 bases between. Germline assignment: CDR1 SGHDN and CDR2 FVKESK. The CDR3 contains 16 residues. The CDR3, as DNA: TGTGCCAGCAGCCAAGATGAACGGGGGCAGGGGAATGGCTACACCTTC. This sequence encodes CASSQDERGQGNGYTF.

Worth noting for this clonotype: It is unclear where the CDR3 begins or ends on the DNA, so no DNA is shown, and the CDR3 is as TCRdb lists it. The chain joins TRBV25-1 to TRBJ2-2. Germline-derived CDR1 and CDR2 are MGHDK and SYGVNS. Ends included, the CDR3 has 12 residues. The CDR3: CASREGPGSCFF.

This clonotype was counted many times. The gene calls are TRBV3-1 and TRBJ1-1, with 9 bases aligning to TRBD1. This CDR3 has 14 amino acids. The junction had 4 bases not matched to a gene; V was cut back by 1 base and J by 7 bases. The germline V gene has CDR1 LGHDT and CDR2 YNNKEL (reference sequence). CDR3 coding DNA: TGTGCCAGCAGCCAAGGACAGGGGGGTCGTGAAGCTTTCTTT. Its protein is CASSQGQGGREAFF.

This clonotype has at least ten counts. V and J are TRBV24-1 and TRBJ2-1; D is unclear. V was trimmed by 4 bases and J by 4 bases, leaving 16 bases between them. The germline V gene has CDR1 KGHDR and CDR2 SFDVKD. The CDR3 totals 16 residues. The CDR3 region has the DNA TGTGCCACCAGTGACTCTACAGAAAACGATTACAATGAGCAGTTCTTC. This translates into CATSDSTENDYNEQFF.

The J gene is TRBJ1-5, the V gene TRBV20-1; 8 bases line up with TRBD1. The CDR3 covers 15 residues. With 0 bases clipped from V and 6 bases from J, the junction kept 7 bases outside the gene matches. In germline, CDR1 is DFQATT, CDR2 SNEGSKA (reference sequence). CDR3 in DNA: TGCAGTGCTAGAGATACACAGGGGGATGGTCAGCCCCAGCATTTT. This gives the protein CSARDTQGDGQPQHF.